The T cell receptor (beta chain) described here comes from a study of blood T cells in healthy people across ages. Study context: Template switching retrieved approximately one barcoded beta molecule for each two T cells.

Together with a sample-barcoded 5' primer, a J-beta primer mix was included in a second PCR lasting about 7 to 12 cycles. A template-switch adaptor containing 12 random nucleotides labeled each cDNA molecule. Each sample yielded at least 2.5 million CDR3-containing paired-end reads. In TCRdb, the 5' RACE reads were re-called with MiXCR into one record per CDR3 protein. Among fewer than 950,000 distinct CDR3 sequences listed, roughly 50% were seen once. Germline loops: CDR1 MNHEY, CDR2 SMNVEV (reference sequence). The V end was cut by 2 bases, the J end by 2 bases, with 12 bases between. The length of the CDR3 is 15 residues.

The chain has TRBV27 and TRBJ1-1, with D unresolved. The sequencing sample was made of blood. The clonotype originates from a man at least 80 years old in good health. The CDR3 spells CASSLQDGRNTEAFF. The CDR3 nucleotides are TGTGCCAGCAGTTTACAGGACGGAAGAAACACTGAAGCTTTCTTT.